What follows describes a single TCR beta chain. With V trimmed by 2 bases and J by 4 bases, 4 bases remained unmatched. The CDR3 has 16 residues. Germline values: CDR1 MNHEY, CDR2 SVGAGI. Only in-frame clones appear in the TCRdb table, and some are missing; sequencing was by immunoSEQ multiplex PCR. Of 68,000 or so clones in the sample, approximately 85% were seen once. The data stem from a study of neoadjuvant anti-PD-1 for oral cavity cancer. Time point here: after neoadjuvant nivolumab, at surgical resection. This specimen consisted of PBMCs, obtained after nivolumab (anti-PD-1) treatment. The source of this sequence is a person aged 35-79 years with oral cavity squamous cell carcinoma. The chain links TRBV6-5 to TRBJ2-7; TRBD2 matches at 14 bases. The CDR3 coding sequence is TGTGCCAGCAGTTACCCTAGACTAGCGGGAGGGTACGAGCAGTACTTC. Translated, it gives CASSYPRLAGGYEQYF.